This TCR beta chain was identified in a study of T cells after yellow fever vaccination. About the research overall: Fractions of low cell number were prepared using SMART-Seq v4 Ultra Low Input.

Turning to this clonotype: Its specificity is not known.

From the 5' RACE reads, TCRdb called clonotypes with MiXCR, one entry per CDR3 protein. The sample holds 150,000 to 200,000 distinct CDR3 sequences, approximately 11% seen once. V gave up 0 bases and J gave up 0 bases; unmatched junction bases: 2. The germline gives CDR1 SGHRS, CDR2 YFSETQ. CDR3 length: 16 amino acids. Findings of the study overall: It was a weaker secondary response, yet one that peaked faster, at day 5 versus 15. Repertoires sorted by FACS could include abundant clonotypes that are contaminants from the bulk population.

This clonotype originated in a young man who received the YFV17D yellow fever vaccine. The sequencing here drew on CD8+ T cells sorted from PBMCs, taken 15 days after the yellow fever booster vaccination. The V call is TRBV5-1, the J call TRBJ2-2, with TRBD2 matching over 7 bases. DNA of the CDR3: TGCGCCAGCAGCTTGGGCAGCGGGGCGAACACCGGGGAGCTGTTTTTT. Its translation: CASSLGSGANTGELFF.